Listed below are T cell receptor beta chains from one sample, sequenced in a study of T cells in Graves' hyperthyroidism and ophthalmopathy. MiXCR, run by TCRdb on the multiplex PCR reads, gives a single entry per CDR3 protein. The data show 650,000 to 750,000 distinct CDR3 sequences, around 13% seen once. The material sequenced was blood. Receptors were obtained from a woman in her late teens or twenties with Graves' hyperthyroidism. Both conserved end residues are part of each CDR3. D genes are given only for firm matches. Size is stated for part of the rows, as once, few or many counts, or as a class when the clone is expanded.

J,V,size,D,CDR3,DNA
TRBJ2-2,TRBV2,.,TRBD2,CASMTGLAGSAGELFF,TGTGCCAGCATGACCGGACTAGCGGGATCGGCCGGGGAGCTGTTTTTT
TRBJ2-1,TRBV10-3,few,TRBD2,CAISDSASGNEQFF,TGTGCCATCAGTGATTCGGCTAGCGGGAATGAGCAGTTCTTC
TRBJ1-1,TRBV19,few,TRBD1,CASKETGGNLGTEAFF,TGTGCCAGTAAAGAGACAGGGGGTAATCTAGGCACTGAAGCTTTCTTT
TRBJ2-2,TRBV12-3/TRBV12-4,.,TRBD2,CASSPPTPGRVFF,TGTGCCAGCAGTCCCCCGACGCCGGGGAGGGTGTTTTTT
TRBJ2-1,TRBV7-3,few,.,CASSAGPTEGQFF,TGTGCCAGCAGCGCCGGGCCTACGGAAGGGCAGTTCTTC
TRBJ2-5,TRBV25-1,few,TRBD2,CASTTSGGYQETQYF,TGTGCCAGCACCACTAGCGGGGGATACCAAGAGACCCAGTACTTC
TRBJ2-3,TRBV7-2,many,.,CASSLDRDLAVGTQYF,TGTGCCAGCAGCTTAGATCGGGACCTAGCTGTTGGTACGCAGTATTTT
TRBJ2-7,TRBV6-5,few,TRBD1,CASSYEGTGEVYEQYF,TGTGCCAGCAGTTACGAAGGGACAGGGGAGGTCTACGAGCAGTACTTC
TRBJ2-1,TRBV13,many,.,CASRAWFF,TGTGCCAGCAGGGCATGGTTCTTC
TRBJ2-7,TRBV30,many,.,CAWSDASTYEQYF,TGTGCCTGGAGTGACGCCAGCACCTACGAGCAGTACTTC
TRBJ1-2,TRBV7-2,many,.,CASSSWTVGYTF,TGTGCCAGCAGCTCTTGGACAGTCGGCTACACCTTC
TRBJ1-1,TRBV5-1,many,TRBD1,CASSPGQVSNTEAFF,TGCGCCAGCAGCCCGGGACAGGTTTCGAACACTGAAGCTTTCTTT